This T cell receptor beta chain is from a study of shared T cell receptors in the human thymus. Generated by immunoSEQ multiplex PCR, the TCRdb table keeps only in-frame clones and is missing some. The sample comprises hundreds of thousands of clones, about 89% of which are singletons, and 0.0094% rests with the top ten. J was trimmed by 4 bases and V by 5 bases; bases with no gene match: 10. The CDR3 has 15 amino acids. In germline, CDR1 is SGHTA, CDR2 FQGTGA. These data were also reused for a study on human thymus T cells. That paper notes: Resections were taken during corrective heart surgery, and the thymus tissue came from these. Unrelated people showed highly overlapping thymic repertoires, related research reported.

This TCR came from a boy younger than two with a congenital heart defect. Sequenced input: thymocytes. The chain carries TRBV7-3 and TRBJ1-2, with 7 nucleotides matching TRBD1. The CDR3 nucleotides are TGTGCCAGCAGCCCCCGGGACAGCGCGGTCTATGGCTACACCTTC. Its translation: CASSPRDSAVYGYTF. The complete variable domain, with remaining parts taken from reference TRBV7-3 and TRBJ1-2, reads GAGVSQTPSNKVTEKGKYVELRCDPISGHTALYWYRQSLGQGPEFLIYFQGTGAADDSGLPNDRFFAVRPEGSVSTLKIQRTERGDSAVYLCASSPRDSAVYGYTFGSGTRLTVV.